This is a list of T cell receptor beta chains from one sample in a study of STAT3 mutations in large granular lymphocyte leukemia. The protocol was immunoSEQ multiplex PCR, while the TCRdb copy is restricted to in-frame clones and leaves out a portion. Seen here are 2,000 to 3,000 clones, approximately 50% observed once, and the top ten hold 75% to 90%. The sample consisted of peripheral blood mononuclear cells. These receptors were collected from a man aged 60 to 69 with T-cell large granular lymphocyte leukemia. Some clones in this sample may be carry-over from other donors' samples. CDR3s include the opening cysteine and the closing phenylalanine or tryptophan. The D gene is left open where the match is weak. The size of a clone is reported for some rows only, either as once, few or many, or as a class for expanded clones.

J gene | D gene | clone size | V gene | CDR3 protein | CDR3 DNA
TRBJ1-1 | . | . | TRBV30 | CAWSVRRAWDTEAFF | TGTGCCTGGAGTGTACGCAGGGCCTGGGACACTGAAGCTTTCTTT
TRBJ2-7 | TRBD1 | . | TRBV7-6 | CASSLGPGTGGGEQYF | TGTGCCAGCAGCTTAGGTCCCGGGACAGGGGGTGGCGAGCAGTACTTC
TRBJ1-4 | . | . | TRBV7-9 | CASSPRSDVREKLFF | TGTGCCAGCAGCCCGAGGTCGGACGTACGTGAAAAACTGTTTTTT
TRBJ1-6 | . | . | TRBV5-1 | CASSLDTTNNSPLHF | TGCGCCAGCAGCTTGGACACAACAAATAATTCACCCCTCCACTTT
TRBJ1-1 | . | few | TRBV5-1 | CASSQAGGTEAFF | TGCGCCAGCAGTCAAGCCGGTGGGACTGAAGCTTTCTTT
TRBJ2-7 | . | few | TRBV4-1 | CASSQATGFAYEQYF | TGCGCCAGCAGCCAGGCCACAGGGTTCGCCTACGAGCAGTACTTC
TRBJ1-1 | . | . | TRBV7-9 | CASSVQVGTEAFF | TGTGCCAGCAGCGTCCAGGTCGGCACTGAAGCTTTCTTT
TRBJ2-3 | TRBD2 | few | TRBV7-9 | CASRGGTDTQYF | TGTGCCAGCAGGGGGGGGACAGATACGCAGTATTTT
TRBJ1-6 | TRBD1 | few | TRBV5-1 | CASSQWTGGGSPLHF | TGCGCCAGCAGCCAATGGACAGGGGGGGGATCACCCCTCCACTTT
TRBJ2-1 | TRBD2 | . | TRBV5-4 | CASSSRRLAGGFEQFF | TGTGCCAGCAGCTCCCGCCGGCTAGCGGGGGGTTTTGAGCAGTTCTTC
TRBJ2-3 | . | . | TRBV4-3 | CASSQGGTGNTQYF | TGCGCCAGCAGCCAAGGGGGCACTGGGAATACGCAGTATTTT
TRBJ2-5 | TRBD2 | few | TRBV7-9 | CASSPGLGEETQYF | TGTGCCAGCAGCCCGGGACTAGGTGAAGAGACCCAGTACTTC
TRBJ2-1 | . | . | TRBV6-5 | CASSYSISILGQFF | TGTGCCAGCAGTTACTCGATATCCATCTTAGGGCAGTTCTTC
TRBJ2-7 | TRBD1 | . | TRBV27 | CASRWTGEGREQYF | TGTGCCAGCAGATGGACAGGGGAAGGACGCGAGCAGTACTTC
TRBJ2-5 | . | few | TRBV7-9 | CASSPTPSAETQYF | TGTGCCAGCAGCCCTACCCCTTCGGCGGAGACCCAGTACTTC
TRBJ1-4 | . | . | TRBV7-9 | CASSLTRGGNNEKLFF | TGTGCCAGCAGCTTAACGAGGGGTGGCAATAATGAAAAACTGTTTTTT
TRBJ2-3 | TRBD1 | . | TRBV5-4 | CASSLTGVADTQYF | TGTGCCAGCAGCTTGACAGGGGTGGCAGATACGCAGTATTTT
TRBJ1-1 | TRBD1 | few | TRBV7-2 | CASLQGTDEAFF | TGTGCCAGCTTACAGGGGACAGATGAAGCTTTCTTT